This TCR beta chain was profiled in a study of long-term antiretroviral therapy in people with HIV. Study information: The immediate-ART recommendation dates to 2015, and the earliest samples predate it by about a decade.

The CDR3 has 15 amino acids. In germline, CDR1 is SGHAT, CDR2 FQDESV (reference sequence). The germline V and J ends were trimmed by 4 bases and 2 bases, with 14 bases remaining between them. Assay version v3.0 of immunoSEQ was used, and it was run at survey level. Using immunoSEQ multiplex PCR, the repertoire was profiled, and TCRdb retains in-frame clones only, with some absent. The top ten hold about 2.9% of the sample, which has tens of thousands of clones, about 97% seen once. With regard to this clone: Its antigen remains unidentified.

Findings and caveats of the study: Pre-ART expanded clones dominated the repertoire at every time point. Information on adherence, resistance and therapy changes was unavailable.

The TCR sequence derives from a man aged 30 to 45 with HIV. The V and J genes are TRBV11-1 and TRBJ2-5; possible D gene TRBD2, 6 bases. Sequencing was performed on unsorted PBMCs, taken 6.9 years after starting antiretroviral therapy. CDR3 sequence (DNA): TGTGCCAGCAGCTCCTACGGGACTCTTCAAGAGACCCAGTACTTC. This encodes CASSSYGTLQETQYF.